The 3 T cell receptor beta chains below all came from one sample that was sequenced in a study of lymphopenia after photon versus proton radiotherapy. Measured with immunoSEQ multiplex PCR; TCRdb has only the in-frame clones, and not every one. The sample yields tens of thousands of clones, about 80% seen once. Specimen: peripheral blood, collected from a patient treated with proton-based radiotherapy. The origin of the receptors is an older woman with pancreatic cancer.

The chain couples TRBV4-3 to TRBJ1-4; TRBD1 might be the D (5 bases). Germline V gene data show CDR1 as LGHNA and CDR2 as YSLEER. The CDR3 is 17 residues long. V was trimmed by 1 base and J by 7 bases, leaving 19 bases between them. CDR3 sequence reads: CASSQGAWAGGGEKLFF. DNA of the CDR3: TGCGCCAGCAGCCAAGGGGCCTGGGCGGGGGGAGGTGAAAAACTGTTTTTT.

The chain uses TRBV29-1 and TRBJ2-7; TRBD2 aligns across 8 bases. The CDR3 spans 14 residues. Germline CDR1 reads SQVTM; CDR2 reads ANQGSEA. J lost 3 bases, V lost 4 bases, and 8 bases had no gene match. CDR3 amino acids: CSVASGLANYEQYF. CDR3 sequence (DNA): TGCAGCGTTGCCAGCGGACTAGCTAACTACGAGCAGTACTTC.

The V gene is TRBV7-2, the J gene TRBJ2-4, with D perhaps TRBD2 (5 bases). Germline loops: CDR1 SGHTA, CDR2 FQGNSA. Trimming removed 4 bases from V and 8 bases from J, with 12 bases in between. The CDR3 runs to 13 residues. CDR3 residues: CASSSLRGYIQYF. CDR3 DNA: TGTGCCAGCAGCTCACTACGGGGATACATTCAGTACTTC.